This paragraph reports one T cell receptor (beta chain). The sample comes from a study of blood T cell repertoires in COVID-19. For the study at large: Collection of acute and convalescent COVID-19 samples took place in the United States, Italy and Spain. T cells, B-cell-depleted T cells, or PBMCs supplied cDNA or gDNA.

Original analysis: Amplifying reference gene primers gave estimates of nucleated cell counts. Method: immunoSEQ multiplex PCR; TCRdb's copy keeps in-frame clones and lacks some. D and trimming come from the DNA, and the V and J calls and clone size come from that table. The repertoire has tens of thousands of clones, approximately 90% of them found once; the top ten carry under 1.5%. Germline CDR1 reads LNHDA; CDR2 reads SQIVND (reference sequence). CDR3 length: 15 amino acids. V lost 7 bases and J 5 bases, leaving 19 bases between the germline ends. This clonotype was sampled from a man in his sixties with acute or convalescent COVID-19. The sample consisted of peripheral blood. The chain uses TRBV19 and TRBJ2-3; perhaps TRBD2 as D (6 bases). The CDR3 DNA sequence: TGTGCCAGTACCTCTTCTCGGGGGATCAGAGATACGCAGTATTTT. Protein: CASTSSRGIRDTQYF.